One sample yielded the 8 T cell receptor beta chains listed below, sequenced in a study of T cells in Graves' hyperthyroidism and ophthalmopathy. Amplification of TCR beta CDR3 regions used RNA as the template. The TCR CDR3 first-round RT-PCR relied on the HTBI primer set. MiXCR, run by TCRdb on the multiplex PCR reads, gives a single entry per CDR3 protein. The profile shows a few hundred thousand distinct CDR3 sequences, about a sixth of them singletons. Input material: blood. These receptors were collected from a woman aged 40 to 50 with Graves' ophthalmopathy.

The sample holds a few counts of this clonotype. J is TRBJ1-1 and V is TRBV12-3 or TRBV12-4; D gene ambiguous. V was shortened by 7 bases and J by 1 base, with 10 bases between the two germline ends. The CDR3 length is 13 residues. The CDR3 is CASTPTANTEAFF. The CDR3 DNA sequence: TGTGCCAGCACCCCCACAGCGAACACTGAAGCTTTCTTT.

In this sample, this clonotype turned up a few times. V is TRBV5-5 and J is TRBJ1-5, with TRBD1 matching 7 bases. The CDR3 has 15 amino acids. Germline V gives CDR1 SGHKS, CDR2 YYEKEE (reference sequence). V was clipped by 0 bases and J by 7 bases; unmatched bases: 7. CDR3 DNA: TGTGCCAGCAGCTTGGCCATAACAGGGGCGCAGCCCCAGCATTTT. Amino acid sequence: CASSLAITGAQPQHF. Drawing the rest from reference TRBV5-5 and TRBJ1-5, the complete variable domain is DAGVTQSPTHLIKTRGQQVTLRCSPISGHKSVSWYQQVLGQGPQFIFQYYEKEERGRGNFPDRFSARQFPNYSSELNVNALLLGDSALYLCASSLAITGAQPQHFGDGTRLSIL.

This clonotype was recorded many times. The chain's CDR3 is CSALPWGTGTEKLFF. The CDR3 nucleotides read TGCAGTGCCCTCCCGTGGGGGACAGGGACTGAAAAACTGTTTTTT. The J gene is TRBJ1-4, the V gene TRBV20-1, with TRBD1 identical over 9 bases. V shed 6 bases and J 7 bases; nucleotides not matched to a gene: 12. The CDR3 is made up of 15 amino acids. The germline gives CDR1 DFQATT, CDR2 SNEGSKA (reference sequence).

The J gene is TRBJ2-3, the V gene TRBV25-1; D may match TRBD1 or TRBD2 (6 bases each). V was clipped by 4 bases and J by 8 bases, with 16 bases between them. The CDR3 is 14 amino acids. Germline loops: CDR1 MGHDK, CDR2 SYGVNS. CDR3 loop: CASSGQLGGGTQYF. In DNA form, the CDR3 reads TGTGCCAGCAGTGGCCAACTAGGGGGAGGTACGCAGTATTTT.

The chain is built from TRBV15 and TRBJ2-1; 8 bases are a match to TRBD2. The CDR3 runs to 17 residues. The trim removed 5 bases at V and 0 bases at J, leaving 9 bases unmatched. CDR1 is LNHNV, CDR2 YYDKDF, per germline (reference sequence). CDR3 sequence reads: CATSGIAGLFSYNEQFF. The CDR3 region has the DNA TGTGCCACCAGCGGGATAGCGGGATTGTTCTCCTACAATGAGCAGTTCTTC.

This clonotype was observed at least ten times. The rearrangement joins TRBV7-3 to TRBJ2-5; TRBD1 matches 10 bases. CDR1 SGHTA and CDR2 FQGTGA come from the germline V gene. Unmatched junction bases numbered 4, after V lost 4 bases and J lost 5 bases. The CDR3 sequence is 14 residues long. The DNA of the CDR3 is TGTGCCAGCAGCTCGACAGGGGGCATGGAGACCCAGTACTTC. Protein product: CASSSTGGMETQYF.

There are many counts of this clonotype. The rearrangement uses TRBV2 and TRBJ2-3, with TRBD1 matching 8 bases. Per germline, CDR1 SNHLY and CDR2 FYNNEI. The CDR3 consists of 15 residues. Trimming took 3 bases from V and 3 from J; bases not matched to a gene: 5. The CDR3, as DNA: TGTGCCAGCAGTGACCAGACAGGGGTGACAGATACGCAGTATTTT. This encodes CASSDQTGVTDTQYF.

Ten or more counts support this clonotype. This chain connects TRBV30 to TRBJ2-7, with D possibly TRBD1 on 6 matching bases. The V gene's germline CDR1 is GTSNPN and CDR2 SVGIG (reference sequence). V was shortened by 2 bases and J by 2 bases, with 13 bases between the two germline ends. The CDR3 runs 14 residues. CDR3 sequence reads: CAWSLATGPYEQYF. Here the CDR3 DNA reads TGTGCCTGGAGTTTGGCTACAGGGCCCTACGAGCAGTACTTC.